One and the same sample provided the 13 T cell receptor beta chains below, sequenced in a study of alternative splicing in chronic myeloid leukemia remission. Poly-A-selected mRNA from roughly 0.95 ug total RNA formed the libraries. From the bulk RNA-seq reads, TCRdb lists one entry per CDR3 protein and no DNA. The repertoire holds 350 to 400 distinct CDR3 sequences, with 95% to 98% as singletons. Input material: PBMCs. The receptors come from a person aged 30 to 49 in good health.

The rearrangement joins TRBV4-1 to TRBJ2-1; TCRdb's D gene call, TRBD2, goes unchecked for lack of DNA. The CDR3 has 16 residues. Germline V gene lookup returns CDR1 MGHRA and CDR2 YSYEKL. This chain's CDR3 is CARKRFGGSSYNEQFF.

The chain has TRBV28 and TRBJ2-1. The germline V gene has CDR1 MDHEN and CDR2 SYDVKM. The CDR3 has 15 amino acids. This CDR3 reads CASSLKRVGYNEQFF.

The chain uses TRBV18 and TRBJ2-7; TCRdb's assignment of TRBD2 cannot be checked, as there is no DNA. The length of the CDR3 is 18 residues. In germline, CDR1 is KGHSH, CDR2 LQKENI. The CDR3 protein is CASSPPGGVGISSYEQYF. Variable domain in full (rest from reference TRBV18 and TRBJ2-7): NAGVMQNPRHLVRRRGQEARLRCSPMKGHSHVYWYRQLPEEGLKFMVYLQKENIIDESGMPKERFSAEFPKEGPSILRIQQVVRGDSAAYFCASSPPGGVGISSYEQYFGPGTRLTVT.

The chain has TRBV15 and TRBJ1-3. CDR1 and CDR2 from the germline V gene are LNHNV and YYDKDF (reference sequence). The CDR3 loop spans 14 amino acids. The CDR3 here is CATSRETSGNTIYF.

A single count supports this clonotype. The chain employs TRBV2 and TRBJ2-3; with no DNA, the TCRdb D assignment of TRBD2 cannot be verified. The CDR3 sequence is 17 residues long. The germline CDR1 and CDR2 sequences are SNHLY and FYNNEI. This CDR3 is CASSAGTAGGSTDTQYF. The full variable domain, completed using reference TRBV2 and TRBJ2-3, is EPEVTQTPSHQVTQMGQEVILRCVPISNHLYFYWYRQILGQKVEFLVSFYNNEISEKSEIFDDQFSVERPDGSNFTLKIRSTKLEDSAMYFCASSAGTAGGSTDTQYFGPGTRLTVL.

Only one count was recorded for this clonotype. J is TRBJ2-1 and V is TRBV7-6; the D call of TRBD2 rests on TCRdb alone, since no DNA is present to check it. Looked up from germline, CDR1 is SGHVS and CDR2 is FNYEAQ. The length of the CDR3 is 15 residues. CDR3 sequence: CASSLDGGPYNEQFF.

This sequence joins TRBV11-3 and TRBJ2-1; TCRdb gives TRBD2 as the D gene, but with no DNA this cannot be confirmed. From germline, CDR1 is SGHNT and CDR2 YENEEA. The CDR3 has 15 residues. The chain's CDR3 is CASSLAGGPYNEQFF.

The rearrangement uses TRBV5-6 and TRBJ1-3. This CDR3 is 15 amino acids long. CDR1 is SGHDT and CDR2 is YYEEEE in the germline V gene. The CDR3 loop reads CASSYRDRVGNTIYF.

This clonotype was recorded once. The genes are TRBV10-1 and TRBJ1-1; checking the TCRdb D call of TRBD1 is not possible without DNA. Germline-derived CDR1 and CDR2 are WNHNN and SYGVQD (reference sequence). CDR3 length: 15 residues. CDR3 sequence reads: CASSEHRGTNTEAFF.

This clonotype was counted once. The chain is built from TRBV29-1 and TRBJ1-1. The CDR3 has 12 amino acids. Germline V gives CDR1 SQVTM, CDR2 ANQGSEA. This CDR3 is CSVEDPNTEVFF.

This rearrangement joins TRBV7-9 to TRBJ2-5; the D call of TRBD2 rests on TCRdb alone, since no DNA is present to check it. The CDR3 consists of 16 residues. CDR1 and CDR2 from the germline V gene are SEHNR and FQNEAQ (reference sequence). The CDR3: CASSPLGRRDSETQYF.

The V gene is TRBV28, the J gene TRBJ1-6. There are 13 residues in the CDR3. CDR1 and CDR2 (germline): MDHEN, SYDVKM. The CDR3 region is CASSLPGNSPLHF.

The CDR3 loop reads CASSPGPPGSTQAFF. The chain employs TRBV3-2 and TRBJ1-1. TRBV3-2 is annotated as a pseudogene. CDR3 size: 15 residues.